Sequencing of this T cell receptor (beta chain) was carried out in a study of cytomegalovirus exposure and HLA in healthy donors. V lost 5 bases and J lost 3, with 5 bases in between. This CDR3 is built from 11 residues. Germline V lookup: CDR1 MNHEY, CDR2 SVGAGI. PCR employed 60 Vbeta and 13 Jbeta primers. Here immunoSEQ multiplex PCR was the method, and the copy in TCRdb shows in-frame clones only, minus some. The sample holds about 210,000 clones; 70% to 90% are singletons and the top ten take around 0.22%. The sequencing sample was made of PBMCs. V and J are TRBV6-5 and TRBJ2-7; perhaps TRBD2 as D (5 bases). The receptor was derived from a girl aged 2 to 10 in good health and CMV-seronegative. The CDR3 spells CASSRGYEQYF. The DNA for the CDR3 is TGTGCCAGCAGTCGGGGCTACGAGCAGTACTTC.